Presented here are 15 T cell receptor beta chains from one specimen sequenced in a study of blood T cell repertoires in COVID-19. Method: immunoSEQ multiplex PCR; TCRdb's copy keeps in-frame clones and lacks some. The repertoire consists of tens of thousands of clones, with roughly 94% occurring once and the leading ten covering 3.5% to 5%. Sequenced material: peripheral blood. These receptors originate from a human donor with active COVID-19. The donor label of this sample is uncertain.

The V gene is TRBV6-1, the J gene TRBJ2-1; TRBD2 agrees at 11 bases. Germline CDR1 MNHNS, CDR2 SASEGT. CDR3 length equals 18 residues. V lost 4 bases, J lost 6 bases, and 14 bases stayed unmatched. CDR3 nucleotides: TGTGCCAGCAGTGCCCTCGGTCCTCTAGCGGGGGGACGCAATGAGCAGTTCTTC. Its translation: CASSALGPLAGGRNEQFF.

The V call is TRBV14, the J call TRBJ1-1; no clear D gene. The germline V gene encodes CDR1 SGHDN and CDR2 FVKESK. The ends were cut back, 4 bases at V and 0 bases at J, with 15 bases in the middle. CDR3 length equals 16 residues. DNA of the CDR3: TGTGCCAGCAGCCGGACCGGAGGTGGATTGAACACTGAAGCTTTCTTT. Residues: CASSRTGGGLNTEAFF.

This clone has just one count. The chain has TRBV27 and TRBJ1-6; D is ambiguous. Trimming stripped 2 bases from V and 5 bases from J, with 7 bases between. The CDR3 has 14 amino acids. Per the germline V gene, CDR1 is MNHEY and CDR2 is SMNVEV (reference sequence). This chain's CDR3 is CASSLNRNNSPLHF. CDR3 nucleotide sequence: TGTGCCAGCAGTTTAAACAGAAATAATTCACCCCTCCACTTT.

This chain links TRBV2 with TRBJ1-2; D gene ambiguous. Germline V gives CDR1 SNHLY, CDR2 FYNNEI. The CDR3 loop spans 14 amino acids. Trimming removed 2 bases from V and 1 base from J, with 8 bases in between. CDR3 in DNA: TGTGCCAGCAGTGAACTGGGCTTTAACTATGGCTACACCTTC. Protein: CASSELGFNYGYTF.

This rearrangement joins TRBV19 to TRBJ1-5; the match to TRBD1 covers 11 bases. V dropped 3 bases and J dropped 3; count of bases not matched to a gene: 4. This CDR3 is 16 amino acids long. Germline CDR1 and CDR2: LNHDA and SQIVND (reference sequence). The CDR3 DNA sequence: TGTGCCAGTAGTATCGGGACAGGGGGAGTCAATCAGCCCCAGCATTTT. It is translated as CASSIGTGGVNQPQHF. The variable domain in full, completed from reference TRBV19 and TRBJ1-5, reads DGGITQSPKYLFRKEGQNVTLSCEQNLNHDAMYWYRQDPGQGLRLIYYSQIVNDFQKGDIAEGYSVSREKKESFPLTVTSAQKNPTAFYLCASSIGTGGVNQPQHFGDGTRLSIL.

The gene calls are TRBV11-2 and TRBJ2-5; D possibly corresponds to TRBD2 (6 bases). Germline V lookup: CDR1 SGHAT, CDR2 FQNNGV. With 3 bases removed from V and 4 bases from J, the gap between germline ends came to 9 bases. The CDR3 runs to 13 residues. The DNA of the CDR3 is TGTGCCAGCAGCTTTGCGGGGAGAGAGACCCAGTACTTC. This sequence encodes CASSFAGRETQYF.

The chain is built from TRBV28 and TRBJ2-4; 13 nucleotides align to TRBD2. This CDR3 comprises 22 residues. CDR1 and CDR2 (germline): MDHEN, SYDVKM. V was clipped by 3 bases and J by 0 bases; unmatched bases: 17. CDR3 sequence (DNA): TGTGCCAGCAGTTTCGTCGACATGCAATACGGGACTAGCGGGATAGCCAAAAACATTCAGTACTTC. This codes for CASSFVDMQYGTSGIAKNIQYF.

The J gene is TRBJ1-1, the V gene TRBV30; D might be TRBD1 (6 bases). CDR3 size: 12 residues. The germline V gene has CDR1 GTSNPN and CDR2 SVGIG (reference sequence). The CDR3 sequence is CATRQENTEAFF. Written as DNA, the CDR3 is TGTGCAACGCGACAGGAAAACACTGAAGCTTTCTTT.

This clone was seen once. The chain uses TRBV12-5 and TRBJ2-1; maybe TRBD1 (5 bases). Germline V gene data show CDR1 as LGHNT and CDR2 as FRNRAP. The CDR3 extends over 11 amino acids. V shed 2 bases and J shed 12 bases, with 8 bases lying between them. CDR3: CASGLLGAQFF. CDR3 coding DNA: TGTGCTAGTGGTTTGCTTGGGGCGCAGTTCTTC.

V gene TRBV2 combines with J gene TRBJ2-1, with TRBD2 matching 15 bases. Unmatched junction bases numbered 13, after V lost 6 bases and J lost 7 bases. The V gene's germline CDR1 is SNHLY and CDR2 FYNNEI. CDR3 length equals 18 residues. The CDR3 DNA is TGTGCCAGCAGCGCGGGACTAGCGGGGGGAATCCTCGGGAATGAGCAGTTCTTC. It codes for CASSAGLAGGILGNEQFF.

This chain uses TRBV3-1 (or the pseudogene TRBV3-2) with TRBJ1-3; D gene unclear. CDR3 length: 13 amino acids. Germline V CDR1 and CDR2: LGHDT, YNNKEL (reference sequence). The V gene lost 3 bases and the J gene lost 7 bases, with 10 bases spanning the gap. The chain's CDR3 is CASSHPSGNTIYF. CDR3 sequence (DNA): TGTGCCAGCAGCCATCCTAGCGGGAACACCATATATTTT.

This clone was recorded once. This sequence joins TRBV27 and TRBJ2-4, with 8 bases aligning to TRBD2. The CDR3 has 17 amino acids. Germline assignment: CDR1 MNHEY and CDR2 SMNVEV (reference sequence). Losses at the gene ends were 4 bases for V and 2 bases for J; bases not matched to a gene: 10. The CDR3 loop is CASSSTGLVTTKNIQYF. In nucleotides, the CDR3 is TGTGCCAGCAGTTCAACGGGACTAGTGACCACCAAAAACATTCAGTACTTC.

The genes are TRBV4-1 and TRBJ1-2; D remains ambiguous. The V gene's germline CDR1 is MGHRA and CDR2 YSYEKL. With 3 bases removed from V and 5 bases from J, the gap between germline ends came to 7 bases. The CDR3 is made up of 12 amino acids. The CDR3 coding sequence is TGCGCCAGCAGCCACCCGGGGTATGGCTACACCTTC. Its protein product is CASSHPGYGYTF.

The chain joins TRBV4-3 to TRBJ2-5; a possible D gene is TRBD1 (5 bases). Deletions cut 2 bases from V and 5 bases from J, with 12 bases between. The germline V gene encodes CDR1 LGHNA and CDR2 YSLEER. The CDR3 is made up of 14 amino acids. The CDR3 bases are TGCGCCAGCAGCCAAACAGGTCGGTCGGAGACCCAGTACTTC. Translating it yields CASSQTGRSETQYF.

The chain has TRBV6-5 and TRBJ2-5; possibly TRBD1 for D (6 bases). Per the germline V gene, CDR1 is MNHEY and CDR2 is SVGAGI. The germline V and J ends were trimmed by 8 bases and 5 bases, with 12 bases remaining between them. This CDR3 has 12 amino acids. CDR3: CASGQSRETQYF. The CDR3 DNA reads as TGTGCCAGCGGACAGAGCCGGGAGACCCAGTACTTC.